This entry describes one TCR beta chain. Its antigen is as yet unknown. Other nucleotide sequences from this sample produce the same CDR3. Germline V CDR1 and CDR2: SGHRS, YFSETQ. The CDR3 sequence is 13 residues long. V was cut by 4 bases and J by 2 bases, with 10 bases left in between. Researchers ran the PCR with 60 Vbeta and 13 Jbeta primers. Original analysis: A later analysis tallied tens of millions of unique TCR beta chains, about 11 million of them shared. Assay used: immunoSEQ multiplex PCR; TCRdb lists only in-frame clones, some missing. Clone size and V and J calls were adopted from that table, with D and trimming inferred from the DNA. Of over 150,000 clones listed, approximately 84% are singletons. The record originates from a study of cytomegalovirus exposure and HLA in healthy donors. Study background: Genotyping showed roughly 76% of roughly 400 donors falling in the Caucasian-associated ancestry cluster. Study-wide results and limits: In the analysis, some V segments, TRBV6-2 and TRBV6-3 included, were excluded as indistinguishable. CMV serostatus was the only recorded immune exposure for donors.

The origin of this receptor is a girl under three years old in good health and CMV-seronegative. The sequenced sample consisted of PBMCs. The chain carries TRBV5-1 and TRBJ2-7, with D unresolved. Here the CDR3 reads CASSPSGTYEQYF. The CDR3 DNA sequence: TGCGCCAGCAGCCCGTCCGGTACCTACGAGCAGTACTTC.